This TCR beta chain derives from a study of patients and donors after allogeneic stem cell transplantation. TCRdb analysed the RT-PCR reads with MiXCR anew, one entry per CDR3 protein. Seen here are fewer than 500,000 distinct CDR3 sequences, around 16% observed once, and the top ten hold 7.2%. Input material: blood, either unsorted or a sorted T cell fraction (not recorded which). This receptor was obtained from a human donor who was either an allogeneic HSCT recipient or a stem cell or donor lymphocyte infusion donor (not recorded which). It is not recorded whose cells these are; they may come from a transplant donor.

The CDR3 reads CASSPPGTRNEQYF. The CDR3 coding sequence is TGTGCCAGCAGCCCCCCGGGGACGAGGAACGAGCAGTACTTC. The chain carries TRBV7-9 and TRBJ2-7; D may correspond to TRBD1 or TRBD2 (5 bases each). Germline V gene lookup returns CDR1 SEHNR and CDR2 FQNEAQ (reference sequence). The V gene lost 5 bases and the J gene lost 5 bases, with 16 bases spanning the gap. CDR3 length: 14 amino acids.